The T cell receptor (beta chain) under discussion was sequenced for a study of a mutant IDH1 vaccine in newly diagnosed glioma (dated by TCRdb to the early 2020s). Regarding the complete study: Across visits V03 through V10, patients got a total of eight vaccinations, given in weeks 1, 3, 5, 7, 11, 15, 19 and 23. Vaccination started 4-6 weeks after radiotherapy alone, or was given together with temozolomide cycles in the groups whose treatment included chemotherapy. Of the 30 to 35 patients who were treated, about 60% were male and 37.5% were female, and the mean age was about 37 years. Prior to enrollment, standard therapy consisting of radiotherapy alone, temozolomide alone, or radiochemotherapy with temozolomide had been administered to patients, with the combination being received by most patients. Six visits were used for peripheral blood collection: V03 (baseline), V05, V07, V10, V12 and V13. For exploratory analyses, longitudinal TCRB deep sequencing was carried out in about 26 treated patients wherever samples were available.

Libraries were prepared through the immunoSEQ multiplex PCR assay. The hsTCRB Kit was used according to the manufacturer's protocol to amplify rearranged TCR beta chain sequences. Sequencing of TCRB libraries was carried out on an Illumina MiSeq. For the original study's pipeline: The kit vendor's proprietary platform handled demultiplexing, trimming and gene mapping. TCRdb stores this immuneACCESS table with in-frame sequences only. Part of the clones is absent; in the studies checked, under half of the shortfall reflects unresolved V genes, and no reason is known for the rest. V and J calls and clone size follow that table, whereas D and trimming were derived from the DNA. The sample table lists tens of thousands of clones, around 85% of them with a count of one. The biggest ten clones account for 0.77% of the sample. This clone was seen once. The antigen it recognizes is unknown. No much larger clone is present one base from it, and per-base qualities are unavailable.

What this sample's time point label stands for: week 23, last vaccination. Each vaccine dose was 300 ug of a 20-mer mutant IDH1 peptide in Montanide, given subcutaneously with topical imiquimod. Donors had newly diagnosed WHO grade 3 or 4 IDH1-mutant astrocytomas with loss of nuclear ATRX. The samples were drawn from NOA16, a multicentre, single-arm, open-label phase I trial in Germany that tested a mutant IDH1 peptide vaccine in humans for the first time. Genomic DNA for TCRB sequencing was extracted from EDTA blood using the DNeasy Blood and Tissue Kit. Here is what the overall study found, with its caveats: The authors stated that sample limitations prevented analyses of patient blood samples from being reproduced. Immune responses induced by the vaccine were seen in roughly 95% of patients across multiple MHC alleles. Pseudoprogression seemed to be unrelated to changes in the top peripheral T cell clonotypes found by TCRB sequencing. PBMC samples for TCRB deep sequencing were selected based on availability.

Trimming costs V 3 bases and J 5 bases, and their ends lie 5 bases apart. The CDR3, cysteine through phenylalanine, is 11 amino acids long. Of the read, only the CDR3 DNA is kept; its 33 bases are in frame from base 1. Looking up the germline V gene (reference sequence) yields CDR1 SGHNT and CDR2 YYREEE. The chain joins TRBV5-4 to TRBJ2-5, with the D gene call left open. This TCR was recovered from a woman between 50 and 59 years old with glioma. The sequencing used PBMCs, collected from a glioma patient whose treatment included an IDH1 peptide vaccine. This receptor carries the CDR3 CASSSFETQYF. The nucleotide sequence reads TGTGCCAGCAGCTCTTTTGAGACCCAGTACTTC.